Below are 8 T cell receptor beta chains sequenced from a single sample in a study of blood T cell repertoires in COVID-19. Sequencing used immunoSEQ multiplex PCR; TCRdb keeps in-frame clones, though not all of them. The sample holds over 200,000 clones, about 87% seen once. The sequencing input was PBMCs or T cells enriched from blood (not recorded which). The receptors stem from a young woman who had been exposed to COVID-19.

The chain combines TRBV12-3 or TRBV12-4 with TRBJ1-3, with D tentatively TRBD1 (6 bases). The V end was cut by 5 bases, the J end by 2 bases, with 7 bases between. This CDR3 has 13 amino acids. The DNA for the CDR3 is TGTGCCAGCAGTCACAGGGCTGGAAACACCATATATTTT. It codes for CASSHRAGNTIYF.

The V call is TRBV7-9, the J call TRBJ1-1; 8 bases are shared with TRBD1. CDR3 length: 14 residues. V was clipped by 5 bases and J by 5 bases; unmatched bases: 7. Germline values: CDR1 SEHNR, CDR2 FQNEAQ (reference sequence). In DNA, the CDR3 is TGTGCCAGCAGCCCGACAGGGGTTGGGACTGAAGCTTTCTTT. This codes for CASSPTGVGTEAFF.

The chain employs TRBV7-6 and TRBJ2-5, with D possibly matching TRBD1 (6 bases). V shed 1 base and J shed 4 bases, with 10 bases lying between them. The CDR3 spans 14 residues. Germline CDR1 reads SGHVS; CDR2 reads FNYEAQ. The CDR3 loop is CASSLGVGGETQYF. In nucleotides, the CDR3 is TGTGCCAGCAGCTTAGGGGTAGGGGGAGAGACCCAGTACTTC.

To note about this clone: Other DNA sequences in this sample translate to the same CDR3. The J gene is TRBJ2-2, the V gene TRBV2; TRBD1 is a possible D gene (5 bases). The CDR3 totals 14 residues. V shed 6 bases and J shed 2 bases, with 10 bases lying between them. CDR1 SNHLY and CDR2 FYNNEI come from the germline V gene. In DNA form, the CDR3 reads TGTGCCAGCAGCGTAGACAGAAACACCGGGGAGCTGTTTTTT. The encoded protein is CASSVDRNTGELFF.

J is TRBJ2-3 and V is TRBV10-1, with 13 positions matching TRBD2. The CDR3 spans 16 residues. With 3 bases clipped from V and 5 bases from J, the junction kept 5 bases outside the gene matches. Germline loops: CDR1 WNHNN, CDR2 SYGVQD (reference sequence). This CDR3 is CASSDGTSGKGDTQYF. CDR3 in DNA: TGCGCCAGCAGTGATGGGACTAGCGGGAAGGGAGATACGCAGTATTTT.

The chain employs TRBV5-4 and TRBJ1-1; TRBD1 aligns across 8 bases. V was clipped by 5 bases and J by 4 bases; unmatched bases: 13. Per the germline V gene, CDR1 is SGHNT and CDR2 is YYREEE (reference sequence). This CDR3 has 16 residues. The CDR3 here is CASSPDRAILGTEAFF. CDR3 DNA: TGTGCCAGCAGTCCGGACAGGGCGATACTAGGCACTGAAGCTTTCTTT.

This chain links TRBV6-6 with TRBJ2-7, with D possibly matching TRBD2 (7 bases). Germline V gives CDR1 MNHNY, CDR2 SVGAGI (reference sequence). The V end was cut by 5 bases, the J end by 6 bases, with 14 bases between. The CDR3 has 13 residues. In nucleotides, the CDR3 is TGTGCCAGCAGTAGGGAGGGGGATGCCGAGCAGTACTTC. It yields the protein CASSREGDAEQYF.

The chain has TRBV18 and TRBJ1-4; 7 bases are shared with TRBD1. This CDR3 is 15 amino acids long. J gave up 8 bases and V 6 bases, and 12 bases lay outside the gene matches. Germline V gene lookup returns CDR1 KGHSH and CDR2 LQKENI. In DNA, the CDR3 is TGTGCCAGCTCTACCCTTCCAGGGGGAAACGAAAAACTGTTTTTT. It is translated as CASSTLPGGNEKLFF.